The TCR beta chain described here comes from a study of T-cell memory formation after mild COVID-19. The table lists this clonotype with a few counts. V was clipped by 8 bases and J by 2 bases, with 11 bases between them. CDR3 length: 13 residues. TCRdb re-called the 5' RACE reads with MiXCR, one entry per CDR3 protein. This table has hundreds of thousands of distinct CDR3 sequences, 28% appearing once. The V gene is TRBV12-3 or TRBV12-4, the J gene TRBJ2-3, with a weak D call TRBD1 (6 bases). Sequencing was carried out using PBMCs or a T cell subset sorted from them (not recorded which). The TCR sequence derives from an adult woman who had mild COVID-19 (a few samples of this study predate the infection). Cell type and time point are not known. In DNA, the CDR3 is TGTGCCAGCGGCCAGGGGACCACAGATACGCAGTATTTT. Encoded protein: CASGQGTTDTQYF.